This T cell receptor (beta chain) appears in the sequencing data of a study of OX40 agonist ivuxolimab in advanced cancers. Study information: Patients received ivuxolimab, an agonistic anti-OX40 (CD134) antibody. Dosing consisted of intravenous ivuxolimab at 0.01 to 10 mg/kg every 2 weeks. Enrollees could have had prior anti-PD-1, anti-PD-L1 or anti-CTLA-4 therapy, which around 40% had received.

Profiling relied on immunoSEQ multiplex PCR, and the TCRdb table lists in-frame clones only, not all of them. Of 65,000 to 90,000 clones listed, 90% are singletons. The study's findings and limits: CD4+ T cells averaged fewer expanded clones than CD8+ T cells.

Germline V gene data show CDR1 as KGHSH and CDR2 as LQKENI. This CDR3 comprises 18 residues. V gave up 6 bases and J gave up 6 bases; unmatched junction bases: 14. With regard to this clone: Its antigen is as yet unknown.

The sequenced sample was CD4+ or CD8+ T cells sorted from blood, obtained in a trial of the OX40 agonist ivuxolimab. The receptor's source is an adult with an advanced solid tumor such as melanoma, head and neck, liver or kidney cancer. The chain couples TRBV18 to TRBJ2-3; 14 nucleotides agree with TRBD2. CDR3 loop: CASSPGTSGSRPRDTQYF. In DNA, the CDR3 is TGTGCCAGCTCCCCGGGGACTAGCGGGAGCCGCCCCCGGGATACGCAGTATTTT.